The source of this T cell receptor (beta chain) is a study of cytomegalovirus exposure and HLA in healthy donors. Points from the study as a whole: Most observed TCR sequences were rare, whereas some public TCRs were detected in many donors. Versus the approximately 700-donor mean, an Asian-associated ancestry cluster reportedly showed fewer N-insertions in a later analysis. Later work found most CMV-associated TCR beta chains apparently HLA-restricted.

With regard to this clone: Its antigen is not known.

J was trimmed by 7 bases and V by 5 bases; bases with no gene match: 15. There are 16 residues in the CDR3. From germline, CDR1 is SGHDT and CDR2 YYEEEE. 60 Vbeta and 13 Jbeta primers were used in PCR. This table comes from immunoSEQ multiplex PCR, and its TCRdb copy is limited to in-frame clones, with some not included. The data contain around 110,000 clones, approximately 79% of them seen just once; the ten biggest clones take up 12% to 15%. The chain couples TRBV5-6 to TRBJ2-1, with 7 bases matching TRBD2. This clonotype was sampled from a woman aged 40-49 years in good health and CMV-seropositive. Sequencing used PBMCs. CDR3 sequence: CASRAGSNWSRNEQFF. The CDR3 DNA is TGTGCCAGCAGAGCGGGATCTAATTGGTCTCGAAATGAGCAGTTCTTC. Filled out from reference TRBV5-6 and TRBJ2-1, the complete variable domain reads DAGVTQSPTHLIKTRGQQVTLRCSPKSGHDTVSWYQQALGQGPQFIFQYYEEEERQRGNFPDRFSGHQFPNYSSELNVNALLLGDSALYLCASRAGSNWSRNEQFFGPGTRLTVL.